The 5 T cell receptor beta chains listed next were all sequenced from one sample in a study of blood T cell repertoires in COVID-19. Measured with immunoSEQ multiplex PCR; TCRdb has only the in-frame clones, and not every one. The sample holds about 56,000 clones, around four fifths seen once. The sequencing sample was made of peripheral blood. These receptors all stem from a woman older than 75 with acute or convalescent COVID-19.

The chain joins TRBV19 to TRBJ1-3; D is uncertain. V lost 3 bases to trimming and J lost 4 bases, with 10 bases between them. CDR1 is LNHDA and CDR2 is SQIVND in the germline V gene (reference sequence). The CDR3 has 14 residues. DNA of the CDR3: TGTGCCAGTAGTATTCAGGCCAGAGGAAACACCATATATTTT. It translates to CASSIQARGNTIYF.

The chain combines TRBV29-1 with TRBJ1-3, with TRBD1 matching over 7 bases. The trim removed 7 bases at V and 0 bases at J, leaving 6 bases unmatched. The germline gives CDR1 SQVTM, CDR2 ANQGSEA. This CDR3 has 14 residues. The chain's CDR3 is CSAEAGGSGNTIYF. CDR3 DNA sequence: TGCAGCGCCGAAGCAGGGGGCTCTGGAAACACCATATATTTT.

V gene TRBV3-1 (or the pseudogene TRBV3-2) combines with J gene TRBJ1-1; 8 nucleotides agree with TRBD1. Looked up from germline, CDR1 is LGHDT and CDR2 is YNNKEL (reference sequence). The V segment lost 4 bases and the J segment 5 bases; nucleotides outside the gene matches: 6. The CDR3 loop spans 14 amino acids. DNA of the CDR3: TGTGCCAGCAGCCGTCGGACAGGGAGTACTGAAGCTTTCTTT. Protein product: CASSRRTGSTEAFF.

CDR3 sequence reads: CASSFSGVGTDTQYF. Here the CDR3 DNA reads TGTGCCAGCAGCTTTAGCGGGGTGGGCACAGATACGCAGTATTTT. The chain combines TRBV11-2 with TRBJ2-3; 8 bases agree with TRBD2. The CDR3 is made up of 15 amino acids. V lost 3 bases and J lost 1; bases outside the gene matches: 3. CDR1 is SGHAT and CDR2 is FQNNGV in the germline V gene.

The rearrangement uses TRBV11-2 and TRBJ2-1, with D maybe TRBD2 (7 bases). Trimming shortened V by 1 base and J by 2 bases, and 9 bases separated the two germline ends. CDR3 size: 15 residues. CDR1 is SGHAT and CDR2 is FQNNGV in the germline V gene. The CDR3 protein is CASSLGGGAYNEQFF. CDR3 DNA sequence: TGTGCCAGCAGCTTAGGAGGGGGGGCCTACAATGAGCAGTTCTTC.